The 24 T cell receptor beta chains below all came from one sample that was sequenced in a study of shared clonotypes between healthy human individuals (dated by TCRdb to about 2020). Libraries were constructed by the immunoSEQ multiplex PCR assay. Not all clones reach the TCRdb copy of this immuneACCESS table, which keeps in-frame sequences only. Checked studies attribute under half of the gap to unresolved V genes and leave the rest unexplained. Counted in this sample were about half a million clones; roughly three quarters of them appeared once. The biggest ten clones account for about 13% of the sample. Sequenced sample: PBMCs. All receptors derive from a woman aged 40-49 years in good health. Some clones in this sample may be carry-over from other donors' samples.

The CDR3 nucleotides are TGTGCCAGCAGCTTAGCGCTAGGAGGGCCGGCTAATGAAAAACTGTTTTTT. This gives the protein CASSLALGGPANEKLFF. The V call is TRBV7-9, the J call TRBJ1-4; D call uncertain. Germline V CDR1 and CDR2: SEHNR, FQNEAQ (reference sequence). This CDR3 is 17 amino acids long. With 0 bases removed from V and 3 bases from J, the gap between germline ends came to 14 bases.

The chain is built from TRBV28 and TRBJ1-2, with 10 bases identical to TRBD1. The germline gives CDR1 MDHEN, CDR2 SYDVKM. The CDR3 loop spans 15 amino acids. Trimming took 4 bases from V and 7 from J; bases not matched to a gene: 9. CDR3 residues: CASSSDRRTGGGYTF. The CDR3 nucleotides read TGTGCCAGCAGTTCCGATCGAAGGACAGGGGGTGGCTACACCTTC.

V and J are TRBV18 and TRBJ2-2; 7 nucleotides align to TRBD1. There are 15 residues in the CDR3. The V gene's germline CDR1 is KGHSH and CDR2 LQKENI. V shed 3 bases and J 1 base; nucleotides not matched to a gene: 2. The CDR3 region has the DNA TGTGCCAGCTCACCGGGGACAGAGAACACCGGGGAGCTGTTTTTT. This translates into CASSPGTENTGELFF.

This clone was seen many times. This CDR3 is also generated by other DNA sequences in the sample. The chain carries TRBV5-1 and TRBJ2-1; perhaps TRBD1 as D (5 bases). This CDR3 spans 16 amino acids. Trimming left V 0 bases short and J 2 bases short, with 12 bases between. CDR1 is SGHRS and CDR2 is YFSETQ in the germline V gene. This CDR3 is CASSLVVGHTYNEQFF. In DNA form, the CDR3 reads TGCGCCAGCAGCTTGGTTGTGGGGCATACCTACAATGAGCAGTTCTTC.

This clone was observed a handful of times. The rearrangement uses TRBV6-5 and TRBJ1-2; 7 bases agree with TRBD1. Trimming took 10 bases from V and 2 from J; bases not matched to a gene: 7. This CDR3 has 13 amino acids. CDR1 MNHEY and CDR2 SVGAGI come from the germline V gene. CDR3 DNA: TGTGCCACGGGTCGGACAGGAAACTATGGCTACACCTTC. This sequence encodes CATGRTGNYGYTF.

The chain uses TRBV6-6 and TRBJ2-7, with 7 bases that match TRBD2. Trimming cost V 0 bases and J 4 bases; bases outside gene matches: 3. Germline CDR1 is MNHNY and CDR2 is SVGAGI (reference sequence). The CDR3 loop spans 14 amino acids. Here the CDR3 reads CASSYSTGGYEQYF. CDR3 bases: TGTGCCAGCAGTTACTCGACGGGAGGTTACGAGCAGTACTTC.

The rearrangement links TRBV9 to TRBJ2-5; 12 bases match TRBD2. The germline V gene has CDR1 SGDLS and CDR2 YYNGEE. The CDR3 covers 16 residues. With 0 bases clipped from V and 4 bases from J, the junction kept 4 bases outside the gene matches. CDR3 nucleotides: TGTGCCAGCAGCGTAGAACCGGGACTAGCGGGAGAGACCCAGTACTTC. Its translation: CASSVEPGLAGETQYF.

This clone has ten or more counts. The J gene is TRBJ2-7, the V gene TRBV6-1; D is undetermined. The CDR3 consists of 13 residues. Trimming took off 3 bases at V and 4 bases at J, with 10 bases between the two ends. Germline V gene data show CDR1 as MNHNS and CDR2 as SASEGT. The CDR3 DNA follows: TGTGCCAGCAGTGAGAAGGCAGCATACGAGCAGTACTTC. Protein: CASSEKAAYEQYF.

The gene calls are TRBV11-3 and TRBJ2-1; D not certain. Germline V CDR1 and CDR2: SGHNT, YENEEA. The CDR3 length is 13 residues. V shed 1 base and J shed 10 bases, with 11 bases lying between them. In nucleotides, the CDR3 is TGTGCCAGCAGCTTAGGTCGGAACACCGAGCAGTTCTTC. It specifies CASSLGRNTEQFF.

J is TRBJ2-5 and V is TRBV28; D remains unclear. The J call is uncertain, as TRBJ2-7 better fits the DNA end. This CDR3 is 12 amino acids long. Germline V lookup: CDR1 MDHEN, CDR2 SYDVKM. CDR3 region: CASSPLENEQYF. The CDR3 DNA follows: TGTGCCAGCAGTCCCCTAGAAAACGAGCAGTACTTC.

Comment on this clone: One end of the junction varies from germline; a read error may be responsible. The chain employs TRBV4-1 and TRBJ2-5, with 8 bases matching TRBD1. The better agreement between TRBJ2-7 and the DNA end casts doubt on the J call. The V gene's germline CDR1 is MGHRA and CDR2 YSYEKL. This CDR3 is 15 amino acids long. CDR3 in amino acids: CASSKEGTGLDEQYF. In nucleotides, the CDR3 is TGCGCCAGCAGCAAAGAAGGGACAGGTCTCGACGAGCAGTACTTC.

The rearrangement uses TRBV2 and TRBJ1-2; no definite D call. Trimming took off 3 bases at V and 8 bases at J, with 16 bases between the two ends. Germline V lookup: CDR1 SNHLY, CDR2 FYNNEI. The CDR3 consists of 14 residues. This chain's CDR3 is CASSENGGRVGYTF. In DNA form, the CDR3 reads TGTGCCAGCAGTGAGAATGGCGGGAGGGTCGGCTACACCTTC. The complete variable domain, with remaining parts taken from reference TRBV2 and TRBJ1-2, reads EPEVTQTPSHQVTQMGQEVILRCVPISNHLYFYWYRQILGQKVEFLVSFYNNEISEKSEIFDDQFSVERPDGSNFTLKIRSTKLEDSAMYFCASSENGGRVGYTFGSGTRLTVV.

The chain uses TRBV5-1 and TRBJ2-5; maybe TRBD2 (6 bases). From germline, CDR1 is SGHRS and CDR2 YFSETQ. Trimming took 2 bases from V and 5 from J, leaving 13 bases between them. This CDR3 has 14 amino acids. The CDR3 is CASSFGGGGETQYF. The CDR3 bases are TGCGCCAGCAGCTTCGGGGGAGGTGGGGAGACCCAGTACTTC.

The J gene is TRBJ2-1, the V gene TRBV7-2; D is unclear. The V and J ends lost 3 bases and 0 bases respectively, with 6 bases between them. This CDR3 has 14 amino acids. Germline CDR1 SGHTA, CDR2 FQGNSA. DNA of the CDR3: TGTGCCAGCAGCTTTAAGAGCTCCTACAATGAGCAGTTCTTC. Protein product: CASSFKSSYNEQFF.

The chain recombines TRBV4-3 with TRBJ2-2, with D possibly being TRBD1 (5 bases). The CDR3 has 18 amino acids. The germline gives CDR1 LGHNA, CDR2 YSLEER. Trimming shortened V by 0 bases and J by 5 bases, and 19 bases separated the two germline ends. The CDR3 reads CASSQDRVPLISTGELFF. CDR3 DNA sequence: TGCGCCAGCAGCCAAGACAGGGTTCCTCTCATATCGACCGGGGAGCTGTTTTTT.

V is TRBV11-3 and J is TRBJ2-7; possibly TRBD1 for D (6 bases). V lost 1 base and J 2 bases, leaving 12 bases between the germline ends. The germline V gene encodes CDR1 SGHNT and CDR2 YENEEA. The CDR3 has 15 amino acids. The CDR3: CASSLGGGETYEQYF. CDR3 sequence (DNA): TGTGCCAGCAGCTTAGGAGGGGGAGAGACCTACGAGCAGTACTTC.

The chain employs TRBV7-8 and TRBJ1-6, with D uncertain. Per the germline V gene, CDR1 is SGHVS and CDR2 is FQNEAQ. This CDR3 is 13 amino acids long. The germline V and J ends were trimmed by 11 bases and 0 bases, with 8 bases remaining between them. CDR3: CAGGSSYNSPLHF. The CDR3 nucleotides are TGTGCCGGAGGGAGCTCCTATAATTCACCCCTCCACTTT.

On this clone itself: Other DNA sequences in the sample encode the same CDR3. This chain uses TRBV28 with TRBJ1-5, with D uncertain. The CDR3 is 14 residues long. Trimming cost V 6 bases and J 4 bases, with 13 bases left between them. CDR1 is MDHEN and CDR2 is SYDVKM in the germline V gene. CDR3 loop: CASSLTGPNQPQHF. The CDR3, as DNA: TGTGCCAGCAGCCTGACGGGCCCAAATCAGCCCCAGCATTTT.

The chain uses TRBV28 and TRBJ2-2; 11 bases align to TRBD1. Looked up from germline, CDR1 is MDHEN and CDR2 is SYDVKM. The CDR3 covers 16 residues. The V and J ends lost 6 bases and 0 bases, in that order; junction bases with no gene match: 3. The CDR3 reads CASSPGQGANTGELFF. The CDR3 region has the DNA TGTGCCAGCAGCCCGGGACAGGGGGCGAACACCGGGGAGCTGTTTTTT. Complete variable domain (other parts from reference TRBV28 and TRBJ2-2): DVKVTQSSRYLVKRTGEKVFLECVQDMDHENMFWYRQDPGLGLRLIYFSYDVKMKEKGDIPEGYSVSREKKERFSLILESASTNQTSMYLCASSPGQGANTGELFFGEGSRLTVL.

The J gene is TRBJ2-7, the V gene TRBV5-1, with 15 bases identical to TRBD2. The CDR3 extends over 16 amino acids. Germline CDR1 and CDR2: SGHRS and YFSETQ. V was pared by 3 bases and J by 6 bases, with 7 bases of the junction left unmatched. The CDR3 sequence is CASSSPGLAGGGEQYF. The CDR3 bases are TGCGCCAGCAGCTCGCCAGGACTAGCGGGAGGGGGCGAGCAGTACTTC.

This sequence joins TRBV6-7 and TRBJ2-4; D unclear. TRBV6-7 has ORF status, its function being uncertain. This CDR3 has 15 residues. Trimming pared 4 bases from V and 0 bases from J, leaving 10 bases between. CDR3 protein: CASSSLSIAKNIQYF. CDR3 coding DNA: TGTGCCAGCAGTTCCCTCTCGATAGCCAAAAACATTCAGTACTTC.

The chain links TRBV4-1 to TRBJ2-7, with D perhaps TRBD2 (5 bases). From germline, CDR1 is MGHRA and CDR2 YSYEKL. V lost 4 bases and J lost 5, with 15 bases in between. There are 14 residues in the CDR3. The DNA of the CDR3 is TGCGCCAGCAGCCCGTCCCAGCGTAGCGACGAGCAGTACTTC. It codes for CASSPSQRSDEQYF.

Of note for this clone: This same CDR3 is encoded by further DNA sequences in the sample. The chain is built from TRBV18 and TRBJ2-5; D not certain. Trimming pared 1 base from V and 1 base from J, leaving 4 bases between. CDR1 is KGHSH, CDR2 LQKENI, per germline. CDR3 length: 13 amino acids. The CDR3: CASSPRGQETQYF. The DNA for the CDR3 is TGTGCCAGCTCACCACGGGGCCAAGAGACCCAGTACTTC.

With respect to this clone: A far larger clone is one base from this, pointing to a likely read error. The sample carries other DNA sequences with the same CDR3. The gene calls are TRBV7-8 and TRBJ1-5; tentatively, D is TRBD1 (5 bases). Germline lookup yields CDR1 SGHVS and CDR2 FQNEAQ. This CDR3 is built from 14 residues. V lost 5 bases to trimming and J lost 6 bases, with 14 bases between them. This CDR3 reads CASSGRGVRQPQHF. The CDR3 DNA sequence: TGTGCCAGCAGCGGAAGAGGGGTTCGTCAGCCCCAGCATTTT.